The clone carrying this T cell receptor beta chain has at least ten counts. V lost 3 bases and J 7 bases, leaving 4 bases between the germline ends. Germline assignment: CDR1 KGHSH and CDR2 LQKENI. The CDR3 loop spans 12 amino acids. This record belongs to a study of T cells in Graves' hyperthyroidism and ophthalmopathy. Amplified TCR beta CDR3 regions derived from RNA transcripts. The HTBI primer set was used in a first-round RT-PCR of the TCR CDR3. A single record per CDR3 protein comes from TCRdb applying MiXCR to the multiplex PCR reads. The data show approximately 610,000 distinct CDR3 sequences, roughly 15% seen once.

Sequencing used blood. The chain couples TRBV18 to TRBJ1-6, with D unclear. The sequence derives from a woman aged 35 to 49 with Graves' ophthalmopathy. CDR3 nucleotides: TGTGCCAGCTCACCGGGGAATTCACCCCTCCACTTT. Protein product: CASSPGNSPLHF.